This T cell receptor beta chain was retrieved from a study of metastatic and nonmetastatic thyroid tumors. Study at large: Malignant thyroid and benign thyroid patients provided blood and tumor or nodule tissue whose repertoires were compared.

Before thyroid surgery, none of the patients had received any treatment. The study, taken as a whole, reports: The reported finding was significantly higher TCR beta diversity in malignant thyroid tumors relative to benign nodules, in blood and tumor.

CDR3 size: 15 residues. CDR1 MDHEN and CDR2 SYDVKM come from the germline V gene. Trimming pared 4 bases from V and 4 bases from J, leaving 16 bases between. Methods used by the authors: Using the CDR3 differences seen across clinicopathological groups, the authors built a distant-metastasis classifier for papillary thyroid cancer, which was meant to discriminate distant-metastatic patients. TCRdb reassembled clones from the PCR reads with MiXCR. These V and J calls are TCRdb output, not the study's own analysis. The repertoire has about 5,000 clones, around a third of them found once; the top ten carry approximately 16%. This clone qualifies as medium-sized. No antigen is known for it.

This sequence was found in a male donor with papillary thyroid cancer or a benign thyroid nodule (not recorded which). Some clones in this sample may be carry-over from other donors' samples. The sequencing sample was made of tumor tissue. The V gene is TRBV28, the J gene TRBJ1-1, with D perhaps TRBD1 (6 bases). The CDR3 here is CASSYLRGRGTEAFF. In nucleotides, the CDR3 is TGTGCCAGCAGTTATTTAAGGGGGAGGGGCACTGAAGCTTTCTTT.